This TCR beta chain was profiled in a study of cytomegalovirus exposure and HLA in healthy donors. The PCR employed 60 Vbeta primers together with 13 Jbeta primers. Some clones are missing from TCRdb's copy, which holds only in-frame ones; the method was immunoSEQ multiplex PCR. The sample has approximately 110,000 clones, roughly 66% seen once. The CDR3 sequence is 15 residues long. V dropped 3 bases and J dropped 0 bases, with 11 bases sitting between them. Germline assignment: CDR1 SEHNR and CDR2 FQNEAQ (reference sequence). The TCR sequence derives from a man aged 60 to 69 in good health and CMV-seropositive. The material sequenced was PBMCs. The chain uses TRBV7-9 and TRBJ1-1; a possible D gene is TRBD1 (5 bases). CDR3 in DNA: TGTGCCAGCAGCTTCTCGGGACTGATGAACACTGAAGCTTTCTTT. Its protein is CASSFSGLMNTEAFF.